The 11 T cell receptor beta chains listed next were all sequenced from one sample in a study of shared clonotypes between healthy human individuals. Some clones are missing from TCRdb's copy, which holds only in-frame ones; the method was immunoSEQ multiplex PCR. This sample yields around 700,000 clones, of which roughly 72% are seen a single time; under 2% belongs to the top ten. The sequenced material came from memory CD4+ T cells sorted from blood. Subset meaning: CD45RA-negative fraction. These receptors originate from a woman aged 25 to 39 in good health.

This chain links TRBV5-4 with TRBJ1-1; D is possibly TRBD1 (5 bases). V was clipped by 0 bases and J by 7 bases, with 7 bases between them. The CDR3 is made up of 12 amino acids. The germline CDR1 and CDR2 sequences are SGHNT and YYREEE (reference sequence). CDR3: CASSLETGEAFF. In DNA, the CDR3 is TGTGCCAGCAGCTTGGAAACAGGTGAAGCTTTCTTT.

There are a few counts of this clone. This chain connects TRBV6-5 to TRBJ1-1, with TRBD1 as a possible D gene (5 bases). CDR3 length: 13 residues. Trimming left V 3 bases short and J 1 base short, with 6 bases between. Germline CDR1 is MNHEY and CDR2 is SVGAGI. CDR3 DNA sequence: TGTGCCAGCAGTTATGACAGGAACACTGAAGCTTTCTTT. Protein product: CASSYDRNTEAFF.

Concerning this clone: The same CDR3 also results from other DNA sequences found in this sample. The chain uses TRBV11-2 and TRBJ1-5; D is uncertain. The CDR3 runs 13 residues. Per the germline V gene, CDR1 is SGHAT and CDR2 is FQNNGV. The V end lost 5 bases, the J end lost 1 base, and 6 bases lay between the germline ends. The CDR3 is CASSLESNQPQHF. The CDR3 DNA reads TGTGCCAGCAGCCTCGAAAGCAATCAGCCCCAGCATTTT.

This chain links TRBV9 with TRBJ2-3; no clear D. Germline CDR1 is SGDLS and CDR2 is YYNGEE. The CDR3 runs to 12 residues. Trimming took off 0 bases at V and 5 bases at J, with 4 bases between the two ends. As DNA, the CDR3 is TGTGCCAGCAGCGTAGCCGGAGATACGCAGTATTTT. It yields the protein CASSVAGDTQYF.

This chain connects TRBV19 to TRBJ1-3; TRBD1 matches 7 bases. The junction had 8 bases not matched to a gene; V was cut back by 5 bases and J by 4 bases. This CDR3 has 15 amino acids. From germline, CDR1 is LNHDA and CDR2 SQIVND (reference sequence). Here the CDR3 reads CASSPSTGPGNTIYF. The CDR3 DNA reads TGTGCCAGTAGTCCTTCGACAGGGCCAGGAAACACCATATATTTT. Using reference TRBV19 and TRBJ1-3 for the parts outside the CDR3, the full variable domain is DGGITQSPKYLFRKEGQNVTLSCEQNLNHDAMYWYRQDPGQGLRLIYYSQIVNDFQKGDIAEGYSVSREKKESFPLTVTSAQKNPTAFYLCASSPSTGPGNTIYFGEGSWLTVV.

The chain has TRBV4-2 and TRBJ2-7, with 9 bases that match TRBD2. Germline CDR1 is LGHNA and CDR2 is YNFKEQ. J gave up 5 bases and V 0 bases, and 8 bases lay outside the gene matches. The CDR3 totals 16 residues. CDR3 amino acids: CASSQDGAGGSDEQYF. CDR3 bases: TGTGCCAGCAGCCAAGATGGGGCGGGAGGGTCCGACGAGCAGTACTTC.

This clone appeared a few times. The V call is TRBV7-3, the J call TRBJ2-1; TRBD2 agrees at 14 bases. The germline V gene has CDR1 SGHTA and CDR2 FQGTGA. The CDR3 covers 19 residues. The junction had 19 bases not matched to a gene; V was cut back by 7 bases and J by 8 bases. CDR3 sequence (DNA): TGTGCCAGCACCATAACTGGGACTAGCGGGAGAATAGGGGGAGATGAGCAGTTCTTC. Protein: CASTITGTSGRIGGDEQFF.

This sequence joins TRBV2 and TRBJ2-3; TRBD1 or TRBD2 may be the D gene (5 bases each). V was shortened by 6 bases and J by 6 bases, with 10 bases between the two germline ends. The germline gives CDR1 SNHLY, CDR2 FYNNEI. The CDR3 length is 12 residues. In DNA form, the CDR3 reads TGTGCCAGCAGGGACACTAGTGATACGCAGTATTTT. It yields the protein CASRDTSDTQYF.

J is TRBJ2-1 and V is TRBV6-1; 7 bases are shared with TRBD1. Trimming took 6 bases from V and 7 from J; bases not matched to a gene: 3. The CDR3 is made up of 12 amino acids. From germline, CDR1 is MNHNS and CDR2 SASEGT. The CDR3 nucleotides read TGTGCCAGCAGGGGCAGGGGGAATGAGCAGTTCTTC. This translates into CASRGRGNEQFF.

The genes are TRBV7-2 and TRBJ2-2, with no clear D. The CDR3 runs 16 residues. Looked up from germline, CDR1 is SGHTA and CDR2 is FQGNSA. Trimming took 1 base from V and 1 from J, leaving 10 bases between them. The CDR3 DNA reads as TGTGCCAGCAGCTTAGGTGGGGTCATGAACACCGGGGAGCTGTTTTTT. Protein product: CASSLGGVMNTGELFF.

The chain is built from TRBV29-1 and TRBJ1-5; D not resolved. V lost 6 bases and J lost 2, with 11 bases in between. Germline V gene sequence: CDR1 SQVTM, CDR2 ANQGSEA. The CDR3 runs to 13 residues. CDR3 protein: CSVASGGNQPQHF. Here the CDR3 DNA reads TGCAGCGTCGCCTCTGGGGGCAATCAGCCCCAGCATTTT.